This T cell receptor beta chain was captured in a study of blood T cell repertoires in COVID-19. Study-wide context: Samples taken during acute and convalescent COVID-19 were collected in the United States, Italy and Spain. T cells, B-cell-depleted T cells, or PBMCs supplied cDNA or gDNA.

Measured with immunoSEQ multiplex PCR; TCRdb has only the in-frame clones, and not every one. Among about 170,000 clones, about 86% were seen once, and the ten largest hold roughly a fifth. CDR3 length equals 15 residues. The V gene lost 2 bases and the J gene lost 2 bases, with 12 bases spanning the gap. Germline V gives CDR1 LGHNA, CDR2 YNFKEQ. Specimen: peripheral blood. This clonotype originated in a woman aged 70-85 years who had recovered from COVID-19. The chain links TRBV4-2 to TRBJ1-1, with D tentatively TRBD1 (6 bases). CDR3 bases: TGTGCCAGCAGCCAACGGGCGGGGGGCAACACTGAAGCTTTCTTT. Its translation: CASSQRAGGNTEAFF.